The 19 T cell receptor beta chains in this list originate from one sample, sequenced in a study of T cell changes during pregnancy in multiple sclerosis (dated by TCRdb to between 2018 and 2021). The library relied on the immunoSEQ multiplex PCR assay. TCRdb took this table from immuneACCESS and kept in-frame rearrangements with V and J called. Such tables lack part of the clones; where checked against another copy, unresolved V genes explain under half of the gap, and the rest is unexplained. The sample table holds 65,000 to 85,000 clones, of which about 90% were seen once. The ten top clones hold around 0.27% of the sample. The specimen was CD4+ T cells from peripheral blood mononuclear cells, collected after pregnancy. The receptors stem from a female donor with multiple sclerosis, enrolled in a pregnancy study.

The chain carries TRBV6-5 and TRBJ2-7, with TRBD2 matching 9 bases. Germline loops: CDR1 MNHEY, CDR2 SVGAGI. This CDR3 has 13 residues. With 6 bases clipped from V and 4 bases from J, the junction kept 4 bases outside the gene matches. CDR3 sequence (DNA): TGTGCCAGCAGGGGACTAGCTATGTACGAGCAGTACTTC. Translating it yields CASRGLAMYEQYF.

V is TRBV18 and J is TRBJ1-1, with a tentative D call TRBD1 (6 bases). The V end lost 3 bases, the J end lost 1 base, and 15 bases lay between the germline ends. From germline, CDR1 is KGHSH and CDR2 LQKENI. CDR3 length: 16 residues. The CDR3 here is CASSPLRVTGNTEAFF. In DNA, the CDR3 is TGTGCCAGCTCACCCCTAAGAGTGACAGGGAACACTGAAGCTTTCTTT. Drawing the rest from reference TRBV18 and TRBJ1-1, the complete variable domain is NAGVMQNPRHLVRRRGQEARLRCSPMKGHSHVYWYRQLPEEGLKFMVYLQKENIIDESGMPKERFSAEFPKEGPSILRIQQVVRGDSAAYFCASSPLRVTGNTEAFFGQGTRLTVV.

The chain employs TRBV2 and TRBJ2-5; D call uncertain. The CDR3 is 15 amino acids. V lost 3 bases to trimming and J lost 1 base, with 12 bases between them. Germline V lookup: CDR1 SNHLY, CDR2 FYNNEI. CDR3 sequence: CASSETTSTQETQYF. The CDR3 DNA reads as TGTGCCAGCAGTGAGACGACATCTACCCAAGAGACCCAGTACTTC.

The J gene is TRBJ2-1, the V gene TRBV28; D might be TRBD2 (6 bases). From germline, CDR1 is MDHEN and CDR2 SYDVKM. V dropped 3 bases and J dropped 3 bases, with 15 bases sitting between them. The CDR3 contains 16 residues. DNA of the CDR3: TGTGCCAGCAGTTTGTTGGAGGGTATAGGCTACAATGAGCAGTTCTTC. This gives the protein CASSLLEGIGYNEQFF.

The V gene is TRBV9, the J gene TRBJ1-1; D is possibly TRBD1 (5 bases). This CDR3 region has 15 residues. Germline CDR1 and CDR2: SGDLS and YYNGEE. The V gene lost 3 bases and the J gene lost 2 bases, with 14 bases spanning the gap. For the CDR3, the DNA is TGTGCCAGCAGCGCCAGGGCGGTGGCCAACACTGAAGCTTTCTTT. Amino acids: CASSARAVANTEAFF.

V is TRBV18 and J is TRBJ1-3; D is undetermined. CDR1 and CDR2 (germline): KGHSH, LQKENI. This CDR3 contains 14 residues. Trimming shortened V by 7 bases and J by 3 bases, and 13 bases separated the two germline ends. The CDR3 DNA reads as TGTGCCAGCTATCAGGACTTACATGGAAACACCATATATTTT. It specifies CASYQDLHGNTIYF.

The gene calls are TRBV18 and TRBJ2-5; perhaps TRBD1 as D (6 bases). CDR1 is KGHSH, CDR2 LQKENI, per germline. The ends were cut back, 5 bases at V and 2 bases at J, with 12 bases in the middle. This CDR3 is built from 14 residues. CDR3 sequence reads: CASSDQTGQETQYF. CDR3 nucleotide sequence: TGTGCCAGCTCAGATCAAACAGGGCAAGAGACCCAGTACTTC. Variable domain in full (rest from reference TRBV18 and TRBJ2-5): NAGVMQNPRHLVRRRGQEARLRCSPMKGHSHVYWYRQLPEEGLKFMVYLQKENIIDESGMPKERFSAEFPKEGPSILRIQQVVRGDSAAYFCASSDQTGQETQYFGPGTRLLVL.

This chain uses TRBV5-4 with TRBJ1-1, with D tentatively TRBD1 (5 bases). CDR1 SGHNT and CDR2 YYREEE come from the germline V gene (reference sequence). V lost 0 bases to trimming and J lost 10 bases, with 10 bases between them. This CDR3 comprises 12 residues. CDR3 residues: CASSLDGTTAFF. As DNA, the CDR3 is TGTGCCAGCAGCTTGGACGGGACTACAGCTTTCTTT. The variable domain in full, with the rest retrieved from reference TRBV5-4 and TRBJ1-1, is ETGVTQSPTHLIKTRGQQVTLRCSSQSGHNTVSWYQQALGQGPQFIFQYYREEENGRGNFPPRFSGLQFPNYSSELNVNALELDDSALYLCASSLDGTTAFFGQGTRLTVV.

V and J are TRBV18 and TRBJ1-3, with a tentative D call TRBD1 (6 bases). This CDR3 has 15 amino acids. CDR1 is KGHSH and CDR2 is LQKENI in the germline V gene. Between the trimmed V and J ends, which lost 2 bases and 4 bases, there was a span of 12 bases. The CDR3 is CASSPTRGTGNTIYF. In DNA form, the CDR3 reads TGTGCCAGCTCACCAACGAGGGGGACGGGAAACACCATATATTTT.

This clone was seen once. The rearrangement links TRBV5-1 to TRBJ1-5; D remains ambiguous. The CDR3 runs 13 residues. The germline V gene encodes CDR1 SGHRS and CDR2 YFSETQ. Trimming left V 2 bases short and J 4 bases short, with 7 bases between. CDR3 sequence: CASSLEPNQPQHF. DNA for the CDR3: TGCGCCAGCAGCTTAGAGCCGAATCAGCCCCAGCATTTT. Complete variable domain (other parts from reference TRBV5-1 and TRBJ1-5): KAGVTQTPRYLIKTRGQQVTLSCSPISGHRSVSWYQQTPGQGLQFLFEYFSETQRNKGNFPGRFSGRQFSNSRSEMNVSTLELGDSALYLCASSLEPNQPQHFGDGTRLSIL.

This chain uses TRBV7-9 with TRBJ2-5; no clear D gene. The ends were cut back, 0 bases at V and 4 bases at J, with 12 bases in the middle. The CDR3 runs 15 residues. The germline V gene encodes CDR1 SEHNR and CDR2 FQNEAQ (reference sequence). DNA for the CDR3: TGTGCCAGCAGCTTAGCGCTTGGTAACGGAGAGACCCAGTACTTC. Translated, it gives CASSLALGNGETQYF.

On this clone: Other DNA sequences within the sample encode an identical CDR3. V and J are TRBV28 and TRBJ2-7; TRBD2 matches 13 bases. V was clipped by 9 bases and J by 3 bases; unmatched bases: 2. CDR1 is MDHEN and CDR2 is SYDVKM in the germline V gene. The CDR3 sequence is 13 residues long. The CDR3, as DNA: TGTGCCAGTCGGACTAGCGGGAGCTACGAGCAGTACTTC. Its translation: CASRTSGSYEQYF.

CDR3 in DNA: TGTGCCAGCAGCTTTCAACCACTAGGTGGTGAGCAGTTCTTC. Protein product: CASSFQPLGGEQFF. The V call is TRBV11-2, the J call TRBJ2-1, with D perhaps TRBD2 (5 bases). This CDR3 contains 14 residues. Germline-derived CDR1 and CDR2 are SGHAT and FQNNGV. The germline V and J ends were trimmed by 3 bases and 9 bases, with 15 bases remaining between them.

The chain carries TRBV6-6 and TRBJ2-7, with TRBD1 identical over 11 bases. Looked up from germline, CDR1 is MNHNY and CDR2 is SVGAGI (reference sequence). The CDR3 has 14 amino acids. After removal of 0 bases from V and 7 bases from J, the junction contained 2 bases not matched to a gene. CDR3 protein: CASSYSDRGLEQYF. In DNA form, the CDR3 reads TGTGCCAGCAGTTACTCGGACAGGGGGCTAGAGCAGTACTTC.

CDR3 sequence (DNA): TGTGCCACCAGCAGAGAGGGTACAGGGCGGGAGGGCGAGCAGTACTTC. Amino acid sequence: CATSREGTGREGEQYF. The chain couples TRBV15 to TRBJ2-7, with TRBD2 matching over 9 bases. From germline, CDR1 is LNHNV and CDR2 YYDKDF (reference sequence). The CDR3 runs 16 residues. V trimming: 0 bases; J trimming: 6 bases; junction bases outside the gene matches: 9. Full variable domain (rest looked up from reference TRBV15 and TRBJ2-7): DAMVIQNPRYQVTQFGKPVTLSCSQTLNHNVMYWYQQKSSQAPKLLFHYYDKDFNNEADTPDNFQSRRPNTSFCFLDIRSPGLGDTAMYLCATSREGTGREGEQYFGPGTRLTVT.

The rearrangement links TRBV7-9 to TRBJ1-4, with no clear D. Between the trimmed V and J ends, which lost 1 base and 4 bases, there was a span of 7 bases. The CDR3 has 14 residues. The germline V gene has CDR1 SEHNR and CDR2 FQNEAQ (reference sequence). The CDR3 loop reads CASSLGGINEKLFF. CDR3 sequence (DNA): TGTGCCAGCAGCTTAGGAGGGATTAATGAAAAACTGTTTTTT.

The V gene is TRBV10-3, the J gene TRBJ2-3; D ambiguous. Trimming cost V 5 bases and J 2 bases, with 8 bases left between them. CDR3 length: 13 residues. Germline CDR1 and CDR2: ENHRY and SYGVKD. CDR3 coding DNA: TGTGCCATCAGTTATGCTATCACAGATACGCAGTATTTT. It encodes CAISYAITDTQYF.

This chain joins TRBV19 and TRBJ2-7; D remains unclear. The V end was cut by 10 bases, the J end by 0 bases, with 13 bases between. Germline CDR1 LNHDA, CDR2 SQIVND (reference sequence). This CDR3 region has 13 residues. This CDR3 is CATSTAGSYEQYF. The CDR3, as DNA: TGTGCCACCTCGACGGCAGGCTCCTACGAGCAGTACTTC.

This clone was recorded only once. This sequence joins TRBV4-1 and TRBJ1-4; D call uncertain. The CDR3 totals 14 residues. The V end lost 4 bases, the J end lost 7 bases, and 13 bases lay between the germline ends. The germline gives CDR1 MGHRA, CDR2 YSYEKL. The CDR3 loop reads CASSLPGRTEKLFF. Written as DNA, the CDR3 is TGCGCCAGCAGCCTACCCGGTCGTACTGAAAAACTGTTTTTT.